This T cell receptor (beta chain) originates from a study of blood T cell repertoires in COVID-19. Across the whole study: Samples of COVID-19 (acute and convalescent) were obtained from the United States, Italy and Spain. T cells, B-cell-depleted T cells, or PBMCs provided the cDNA or gDNA that served as material.

CDR1 and CDR2 from the germline V gene are SNHLY and FYNNEI. Trimming stripped 6 bases from V and 2 bases from J, with 17 bases between. This CDR3 is built from 16 residues. Using immunoSEQ multiplex PCR, the repertoire was profiled, and TCRdb retains in-frame clones only, with some absent. Here the sample spans about 33,000 clones, about 85% being singletons. Sequenced: peripheral blood. The sequence derives from a human donor in a cohort sampled during active COVID-19. V usage is TRBV2 and J usage is TRBJ1-5, with D unclear. The CDR3 region has the DNA TGTGCCAGCAGAGCGGGTTTCGGGAATGGCAATCAGCCCCAGCATTTT. The encoded protein is CASRAGFGNGNQPQHF.